A single sample gave rise to the 21 T cell receptor beta chains below, sequenced in a study of T cells in Graves' hyperthyroidism and ophthalmopathy. RNA transcripts provided the source from which TCR beta CDR3 regions were amplified. During a first-round RT-PCR of the TCR CDR3, the HTBI primer set was used. TCRdb independently ran MiXCR on the multiplex PCR reads; one entry per CDR3 protein. The sample shows around 350,000 distinct CDR3 sequences, roughly 15% of them seen only once. The sequenced material came from blood. The receptors stem from an older woman with Graves' ophthalmopathy.

This clonotype came up many times. The chain employs TRBV5-1 and TRBJ2-7, with a possible D match to TRBD2 (5 bases). Germline CDR1 is SGHRS and CDR2 is YFSETQ. The V gene lost 0 bases and the J gene lost 3 bases, with 10 bases spanning the gap. The length of the CDR3 is 14 residues. The CDR3 is CASSLAGKDYEQYF. In DNA, the CDR3 is TGCGCCAGCAGCTTGGCCGGGAAGGACTACGAGCAGTACTTC.

This clonotype was found many times. The chain combines TRBV30 with TRBJ2-1; D remains unclear. The V end lost 5 bases, the J end lost 8 bases, and 16 bases lay between the germline ends. CDR1 is GTSNPN, CDR2 SVGIG, per germline (reference sequence). The CDR3 runs to 13 residues. The CDR3 reads CAWATSALHEQFF. CDR3 in DNA: TGTGCCTGGGCCACCTCTGCCTTACATGAGCAGTTCTTC.

This chain connects TRBV19 to TRBJ2-2; TRBD1 might be the D (5 bases). The CDR3 consists of 15 residues. Germline V gene lookup returns CDR1 LNHDA and CDR2 SQIVND (reference sequence). V lost 5 bases, J lost 4 bases, and 14 bases lay in between. CDR3 sequence reads: CASSGRNQGTGELFF. The CDR3 region has the DNA TGTGCCAGTAGTGGACGGAATCAGGGCACCGGGGAGCTGTTTTTT.

A few counts support this clonotype. The rearrangement links TRBV10-2 to TRBJ2-3; 7 positions agree with TRBD1. CDR1 and CDR2 (germline): WSHSY, SAAADI. This CDR3 comprises 14 residues. The V and J ends lost 7 bases and 0 bases, in that order; junction bases with no gene match: 4. CDR3 residues: CASTQGVSTDTQYF. The CDR3 DNA reads TGCGCCAGCACGCAGGGGGTGAGCACAGATACGCAGTATTTT.

This clonotype appeared many times. The chain is built from TRBV5-1 and TRBJ2-1; 10 bases align to TRBD2. Trimming removed 0 bases from V and 5 bases from J; junction bases left unmatched: 17. This CDR3 is built from 20 residues. Looked up from germline, CDR1 is SGHRS and CDR2 is YFSETQ. CDR3 nucleotides: TGCGCCAGCAGCTTGGTGGGGGGTGACACTAGCGGGATTGCGGACAATGAGCAGTTCTTC. Its protein is CASSLVGGDTSGIADNEQFF.

The V and J genes are TRBV19 and TRBJ2-2; TRBD2 matches at 14 bases. Germline-derived CDR1 and CDR2 are LNHDA and SQIVND (reference sequence). V shed 6 bases, J shed 8 bases, and the junction held 8 bases outside the gene matches. The CDR3 runs 16 residues. CDR3 in DNA: TGTGCCAGTAGGACACCGGGACTAGCGGGAGAAGGGGAGCTGTTTTTT. It codes for CASRTPGLAGEGELFF.

The chain uses TRBV5-1 and TRBJ2-1; possibly TRBD1 for D (6 bases). Germline assignment: CDR1 SGHRS and CDR2 YFSETQ. The V end was cut by 3 bases, the J end by 9 bases, with 22 bases between. The CDR3 extends over 16 amino acids. Here the CDR3 reads CASSSHPGGAGGEQFF. The CDR3 nucleotides are TGCGCCAGCAGCTCCCACCCTGGGGGCGCAGGCGGTGAGCAGTTCTTC.

The chain recombines TRBV5-1 with TRBJ2-1, with D hard to call. The CDR3 totals 14 residues. From germline, CDR1 is SGHRS and CDR2 YFSETQ. V was cut by 3 bases and J by 3 bases, with 10 bases left in between. Here the CDR3 reads CASSSRTRYNEQFF. The CDR3 nucleotides are TGCGCCAGCAGCTCAAGGACCCGCTACAATGAGCAGTTCTTC. The full variable domain, in which reference TRBV5-1 and TRBJ2-1 provide the parts outside the CDR3, is KAGVTQTPRYLIKTRGQQVTLSCSPISGHRSVSWYQQTPGQGLQFLFEYFSETQRNKGNFPGRFSGRQFSNSRSEMNVSTLELGDSALYLCASSSRTRYNEQFFGPGTRLTVL.

The chain is built from TRBV20-1 and TRBJ1-5, with D perhaps matching TRBD1 (5 bases). Germline values: CDR1 DFQATT, CDR2 SNEGSKA (reference sequence). This CDR3 region has 14 residues. V lost 0 bases, J lost 4 bases, and 10 bases lay in between. CDR3 DNA sequence: TGCAGTGCTAGAGACCGACAGTATAATCAGCCCCAGCATTTT. Translation: CSARDRQYNQPQHF.

This clonotype turned up a few times. This chain links TRBV6-1 with TRBJ2-1; D is unclear. The germline V and J ends were trimmed by 3 bases and 7 bases, with 22 bases remaining between them. Germline V gene lookup returns CDR1 MNHNS and CDR2 SASEGT. This CDR3 has 17 residues. The CDR3 loop is CASSDLPPGGYINEQFF. The CDR3 bases are TGTGCCAGCAGTGATCTCCCCCCTGGTGGGTACATAAATGAGCAGTTCTTC.

This clonotype was seen a handful of times. V and J are TRBV18 and TRBJ1-2; D unclear. V was shortened by 3 bases and J by 1 base, with 6 bases between the two germline ends. CDR3 length equals 13 residues. Per germline, CDR1 KGHSH and CDR2 LQKENI. CDR3 nucleotide sequence: TGTGCCAGCTCACCTAACAGTAACTATGGCTACACCTTC. It is translated as CASSPNSNYGYTF.

In this sample, this clonotype turned up many times. The chain uses TRBV5-1 and TRBJ2-7; D not certain. Germline CDR1 is SGHRS and CDR2 is YFSETQ. This CDR3 spans 14 amino acids. Trimming cost V 5 bases and J 2 bases, with 14 bases left between them. The CDR3 DNA reads TGCGCCAGCAGTGCGACGGACGGGCCCTACGAGCAGTACTTC. Translating gives CASSATDGPYEQYF.

Ten or more counts support this clonotype. CDR3: CSARRGGATDTQYF. CDR3 DNA: TGCAGTGCGCGGAGGGGGGGGGCCACAGATACGCAGTATTTT. The chain employs TRBV20-1 and TRBJ2-3; D is possibly TRBD2 (7 bases). The germline gives CDR1 DFQATT, CDR2 SNEGSKA (reference sequence). Trimming cost V 6 bases and J 2 bases, with 15 bases left between them. This CDR3 has 14 amino acids.

This clonotype was seen ten or more times. This rearrangement joins TRBV4-1 to TRBJ2-5; 10 nucleotides match TRBD2. Germline V lookup: CDR1 MGHRA, CDR2 YSYEKL. The CDR3 runs 17 residues. The junction had 7 bases not matched to a gene; V was cut back by 1 base and J by 2 bases. CDR3 amino acids: CASSQGPSGSGQETQYF. DNA for the CDR3: TGCGCCAGCAGCCAAGGGCCTAGCGGGAGTGGTCAAGAGACCCAGTACTTC.

J is TRBJ2-7 and V is TRBV11-2; 10 positions match TRBD2. Germline V gene data show CDR1 as SGHAT and CDR2 as FQNNGV. CDR3 length: 15 amino acids. Trimming cost V 5 bases and J 1 base; bases outside gene matches: 5. The DNA of the CDR3 is TGTGCCAGCAGCAAGGGGACTAGCGAGTCCTACGAGCAGTACTTC. This sequence encodes CASSKGTSESYEQYF.

This clonotype was found many times. The rearrangement uses TRBV3-1 and TRBJ2-2; no definite D call. V gave up 3 bases and J gave up 9 bases, with 8 bases separating them. CDR3 length: 12 amino acids. Per germline, CDR1 LGHDT and CDR2 YNNKEL (reference sequence). In nucleotides, the CDR3 is TGTGCCAGCAGCCAGCGCCACCGGGAGCTGTTTTTT. This translates into CASSQRHRELFF.

This clonotype was seen repeatedly, ten times or more. The chain uses TRBV7-9 and TRBJ2-3, with TRBD2 matching over 12 bases. The CDR3 extends over 18 amino acids. After removal of 4 bases from V and 6 bases from J, the junction contained 14 bases not matched to a gene. The germline V gene encodes CDR1 SEHNR and CDR2 FQNEAQ (reference sequence). The DNA for the CDR3 is TGTGCCAGCAGCTCCTCAGGCAGTCTAGCGGGAGGGCTGGATACGCAGTATTTT. Translating it yields CASSSSGSLAGGLDTQYF.

The sample holds many counts of this clonotype. This chain connects TRBV7-9 to TRBJ2-7; 9 bases match TRBD1. J lost 2 bases, V lost 4 bases, and 3 bases had no gene match. Germline CDR1 and CDR2: SEHNR and FQNEAQ (reference sequence). There are 14 residues in the CDR3. The CDR3 loop reads CASSSDRGAYEQYF. CDR3 DNA sequence: TGTGCCAGCAGCTCCGACAGGGGGGCCTACGAGCAGTACTTC.

This clonotype showed up many times. The chain is built from TRBV28 and TRBJ1-2, with 9 bases lining up with TRBD1. Germline V gene sequence: CDR1 MDHEN, CDR2 SYDVKM. This CDR3 is 17 amino acids long. Losses at the gene ends were 6 bases for V and 2 bases for J; bases not matched to a gene: 13. The CDR3, as DNA: TGTGCCAGCAGGCTCCGGGGGGGACAGGGAGTGAACTATGGCTACACCTTC. Protein product: CASRLRGGQGVNYGYTF.

V is TRBV4-1 and J is TRBJ2-5, with D possibly matching TRBD2 (6 bases). The germline V and J ends were trimmed by 4 bases and 5 bases, with 14 bases remaining between them. The CDR3 is 14 residues long. The germline CDR1 and CDR2 sequences are MGHRA and YSYEKL. The CDR3 protein is CASSPGLPGETQYF. The DNA of the CDR3 is TGCGCCAGCAGCCCGGGACTTCCCGGGGAGACCCAGTACTTC.

This clonotype has just a few counts. The chain is built from TRBV6-1 and TRBJ2-7; 7 bases fit TRBD2. J was trimmed by 2 bases and V by 5 bases; bases with no gene match: 12. CDR1 and CDR2 (germline): MNHNS, SASEGT. The CDR3 totals 16 residues. CDR3 region: CASSRSTTGTTYEQYF. CDR3 DNA: TGTGCCAGCAGTCGATCAACCACCGGGACTACCTACGAGCAGTACTTC.